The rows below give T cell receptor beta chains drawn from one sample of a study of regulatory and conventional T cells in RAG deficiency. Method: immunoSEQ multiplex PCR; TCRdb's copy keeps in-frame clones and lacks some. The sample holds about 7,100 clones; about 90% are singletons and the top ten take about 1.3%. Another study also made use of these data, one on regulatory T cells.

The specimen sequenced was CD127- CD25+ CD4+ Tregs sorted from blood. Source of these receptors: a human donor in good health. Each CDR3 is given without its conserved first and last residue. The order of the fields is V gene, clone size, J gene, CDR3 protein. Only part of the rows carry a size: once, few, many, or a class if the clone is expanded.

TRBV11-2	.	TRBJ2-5	ASSPGQAPLRETQY
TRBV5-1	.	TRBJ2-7	ASARDRTGIKGDEQY
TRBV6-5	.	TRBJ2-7	ASSSGSGGANEQY
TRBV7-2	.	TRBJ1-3	ASSLLGAGNTIY
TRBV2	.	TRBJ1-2	ASSLGLSNYGYT
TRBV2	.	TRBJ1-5	ASKDRESNQPQH
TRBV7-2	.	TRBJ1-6	ASSQSPGAMNSPLH
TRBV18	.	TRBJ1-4	ASSPIEITNEKLF
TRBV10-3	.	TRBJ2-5	AIRASGGFGETQY
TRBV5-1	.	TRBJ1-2	ASSLQPGQGHGYT
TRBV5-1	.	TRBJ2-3	ASSPTTQTTDTQY
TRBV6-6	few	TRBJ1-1	ASSLPQGNTEAF
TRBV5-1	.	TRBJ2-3	ASSLQGLSTDTQY
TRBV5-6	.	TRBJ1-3	ASSLPGRGNTIY
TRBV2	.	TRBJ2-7	ASSEGRSY
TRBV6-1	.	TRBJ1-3	ASSEATTAVIFSGNTIY
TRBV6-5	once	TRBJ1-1	ASSSRVTNTEAF
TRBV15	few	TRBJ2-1	ATSRALGKKYNEQF
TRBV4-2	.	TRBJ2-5	ASSPGGIQETQY
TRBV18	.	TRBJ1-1	ASSPYVGGEGSEAF
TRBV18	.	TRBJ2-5	ASSTEIETQY
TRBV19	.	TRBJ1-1	ASSIVGGLAEAF
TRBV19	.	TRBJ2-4	ASIQDRDSSLAKNIQY
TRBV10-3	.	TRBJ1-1	AISETRGTEAF
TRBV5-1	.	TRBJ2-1	ASSEGVSSYNEQF
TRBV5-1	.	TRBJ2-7	ASSLGLAVMTASEQY
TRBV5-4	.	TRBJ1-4	ASRTGLRGDEKLF
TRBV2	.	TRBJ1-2	ASSGGRGDYGYT
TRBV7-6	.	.	ASSLSGTSYEQY
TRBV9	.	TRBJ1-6	ASTRGSRNSPLH
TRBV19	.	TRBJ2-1	ASSPYYRDRHNEQF
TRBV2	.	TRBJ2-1	ASGGLGSYNEQF
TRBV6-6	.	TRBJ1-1	ASSGQGIIEAF
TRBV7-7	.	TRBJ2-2	ASSLEGPGELF
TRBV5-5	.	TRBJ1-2	ASSLAGQGNYGYT
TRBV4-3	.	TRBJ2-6	ASSQDWLATGERHSGANVLT
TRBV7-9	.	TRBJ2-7	ASSLGGYTGFSYEQY
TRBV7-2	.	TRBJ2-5	ASSPGLAGGETQY
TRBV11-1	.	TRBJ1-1	ASSLRTLTNTEAF
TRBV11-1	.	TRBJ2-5	ASSLRFIQETQY
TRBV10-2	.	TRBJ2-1	ASSGVAGGPGEQF
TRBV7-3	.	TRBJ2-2	ASSLVGLWTGRRGTGELF
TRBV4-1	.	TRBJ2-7	ASSRGKGLAYEQY
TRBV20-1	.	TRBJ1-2	SVGYNYGYT
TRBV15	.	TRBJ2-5	ATSGSGGAQY
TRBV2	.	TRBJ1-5	ASSAQGAQPQH
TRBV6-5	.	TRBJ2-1	ASSYRGRTYNEQF
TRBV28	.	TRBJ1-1	ASRGGGRVNTEAF
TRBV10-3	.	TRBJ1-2	AISRDTQTYGYT
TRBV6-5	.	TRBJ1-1	AFRGVNTEAF
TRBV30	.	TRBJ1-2	AWSSSGQGRHGYT
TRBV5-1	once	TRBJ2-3	ASSLAGRPEADTQY
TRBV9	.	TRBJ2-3	ASSSLTIGADTQY
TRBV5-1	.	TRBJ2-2	ASSPGTGGTGELF
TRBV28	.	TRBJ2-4	ASSSLAGGPLGDIQY
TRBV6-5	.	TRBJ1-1	ASSYWGSMNTEAF
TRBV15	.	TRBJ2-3	ATSGQGTDTQY
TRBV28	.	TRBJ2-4	ASSPRSYIQY
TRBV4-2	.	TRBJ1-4	ASSQDHRGEKLF
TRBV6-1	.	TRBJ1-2	ASLTGPGYT